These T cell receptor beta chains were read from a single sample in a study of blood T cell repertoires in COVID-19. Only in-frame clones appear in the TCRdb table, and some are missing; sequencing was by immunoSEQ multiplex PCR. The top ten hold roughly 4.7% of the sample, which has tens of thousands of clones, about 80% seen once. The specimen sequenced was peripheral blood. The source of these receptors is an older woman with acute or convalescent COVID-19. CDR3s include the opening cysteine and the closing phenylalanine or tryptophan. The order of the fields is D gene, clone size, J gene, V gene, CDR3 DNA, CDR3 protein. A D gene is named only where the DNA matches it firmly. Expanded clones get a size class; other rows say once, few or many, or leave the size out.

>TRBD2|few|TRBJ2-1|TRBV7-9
TGTGCCAGCAGCGCCGGGACTAGCGGACCCAGGGAGCAGTTCTTC
CASSAGTSGPREQFF
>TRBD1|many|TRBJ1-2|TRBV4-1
TGCGCCAGCAGCCAAGAGACTACAGGGGCCCAAGGCTACACCTTC
CASSQETTGAQGYTF
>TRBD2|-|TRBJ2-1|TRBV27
TGTGCCAGCAGTTCCCCTATAGCGGGGGGTTACAATGAGCAGTTCTTC
CASSSPIAGGYNEQFF
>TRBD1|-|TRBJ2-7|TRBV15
TGTGCCACCAGCACCTACTATAAACTACCGGGACAGACCTACGAGCAGTACTTC
CATSTYYKLPGQTYEQYF
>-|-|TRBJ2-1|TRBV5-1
TGCGCCAGCAGCTCCGACAGGTCGCAGTTCTTC
CASSSDRSQFF
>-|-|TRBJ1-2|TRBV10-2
TGCGCCACTCGTGATGTCGGTAACTATGGCTACACCTTC
CATRDVGNYGYTF
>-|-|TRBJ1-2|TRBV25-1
TGTGCCAGCAGTGAAATTCGGAGGGGCTACACCTTC
CASSEIRRGYTF
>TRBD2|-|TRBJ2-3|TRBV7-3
TGTGCCAGCAGTAGCGGGGATCTCCCCCAAGATACGCAGTATTTT
CASSSGDLPQDTQYF
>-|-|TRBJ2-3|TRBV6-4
TGTGCCAGCAGTGACGGTACGGGGACAGATACGCAGTATTTT
CASSDGTGTDTQYF
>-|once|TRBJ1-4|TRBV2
TGTGCCAGCAGTGGCCCTCTTCTAGCGGAACTGTTTTTT
CASSGPLLAELFF
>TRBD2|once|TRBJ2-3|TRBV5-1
TGCGCCAGCAGCCCGGGACTAGCGGGGGGAGAACGAACGCAGTATTTT
CASSPGLAGGERTQYF
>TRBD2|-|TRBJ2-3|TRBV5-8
TGTGCCAGCAGTTCCGGGACTAGCGGGGAACCGAGCACAGATACGCAGTATTTT
CASSSGTSGEPSTDTQYF
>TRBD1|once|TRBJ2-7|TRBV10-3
TGTGCCATCGGATTCGACAGGGGCTCCTACGAGCAGTACTTC
CAIGFDRGSYEQYF
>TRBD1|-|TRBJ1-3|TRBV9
TGTGCCAGCAGCACCGACAGGGGCACTGGAAACACCATATATTTT
CASSTDRGTGNTIYF
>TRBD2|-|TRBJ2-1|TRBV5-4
TGTGCCAGCAGCGTAAGCGGGGGCCCCTACAATGAGCAGTTCTTC
CASSVSGGPYNEQFF
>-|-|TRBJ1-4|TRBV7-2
TGTGCCAGCAGCTCCGACCGGGGGAGCAATGAAAAACTGTTTTTT
CASSSDRGSNEKLFF
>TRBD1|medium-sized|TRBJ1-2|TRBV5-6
TGTGCCAGCAGCTCTGACAGGGGGGTCGGTGGCTACACCTTC
CASSSDRGVGGYTF
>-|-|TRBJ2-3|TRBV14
TGTGCCAGCAGCCGGAACAGGGTCAGCACAGATACGCAGTATTTT
CASSRNRVSTDTQYF
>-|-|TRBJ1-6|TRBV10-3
TGTGCCATCAGTGCGTCGGTACTGGGAGGTAGGGATAATTCACCCCTCCACTTT
CAISASVLGGRDNSPLHF
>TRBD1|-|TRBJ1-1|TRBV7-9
TGTGCCAGCGGCGAAAGGGGGACAGGGAACACTGAAGCTTTCTTT
CASGERGTGNTEAFF
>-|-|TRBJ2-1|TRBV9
TGTGCCAGCAGCGTAGTGAGTGAGTCCTACAATGAGCAGTTCTTC
CASSVVSESYNEQFF